These 14 T cell receptor beta chains came from one sample sequenced in a study of T-cell reconstitution after alpha-beta-depleted transplantation in children (TCRdb year 2016). The library was made by PCR. TCRdb names Illumina HiSeq 2500 as the instrument used. TCR library preparation used molecular barcoding, with unique molecular identifiers applied to normalize quantification of the TCRbeta repertoire. TCRdb applied fastp at Q25 and MiXCR to the public reads, then kept only in-frame beta chains. Identical CDR3 protein sequences are pooled into one entry, listed with their most common genes and DNA. The sample table holds under 450,000 distinct CDR3 sequences, of which 10% to 15% were seen once. The ten largest make up around 4.5% of the sample. The sample here was PBMCs, taken from the stem cell graft. These receptors came from a human donor who donated a stem cell graft to a child with Fanconi anemia.

Only a few counts were recorded for this clonotype. The genes are TRBV5-1 and TRBJ2-7; D might be TRBD1 or TRBD2, each matching 5 bases. In germline, CDR1 is SGHRS, CDR2 YFSETQ. Trimming shortened V by 4 bases and J by 5 bases, and 16 bases separated the two germline ends. The CDR3 runs to 14 residues. The CDR3 nucleotides are TGCGCCAGCAGCCAGACCCCAGGGAGCGACGAGCAGTACGTC. Amino acid sequence: CASSQTPGSDEQYV.

The sample holds a few counts of this clonotype. V usage is TRBV7-2 and J usage is TRBJ1-6; D gene ambiguous. V was pared by 5 bases and J by 1 base, with 6 bases between. There are 14 residues in the CDR3. In germline, CDR1 is SGHTA, CDR2 FQGNSA. The CDR3 loop reads CASSGWSYNSPLHF. The CDR3 DNA reads as TGTGCCAGCAGCGGTTGGTCCTATAATTCACCCCTCCACTTT.

This clonotype has just a few counts. The J gene is TRBJ2-5, the V gene TRBV2; D gene uncertain. Trimming removed 1 base from V and 0 bases from J, with 6 bases in between. The V gene's germline CDR1 is SNHLY and CDR2 FYNNEI. The CDR3 runs to 14 residues. The CDR3, as DNA: TGTGCCAGCAGTGAAGGTCCGTACCAAGAGACCCAGTACTTC. Its protein is CASSEGPYQETQYF.

The sample holds many counts of this clonotype. The chain is built from TRBV9 and TRBJ2-7; TRBD1 matches at 9 bases. Germline V gives CDR1 SGDLS, CDR2 YYNGEE. The J segment lost 2 bases and the V segment lost 3 bases, leaving 6 bases of the junction unmatched. The CDR3 sequence is 15 residues long. The CDR3 sequence: CASSAGTGPTYEQYF. The DNA for the CDR3 is TGTGCCAGCAGCGCGGGGACAGGGCCTACCTACGAGCAGTACTTC.

This clonotype has at least ten counts. The chain links TRBV6-2 or TRBV6-3 to TRBJ2-3; the match to TRBD2 covers 10 bases. The CDR3 is 15 residues long. The junction had 8 bases not matched to a gene; V was cut back by 8 bases and J by 3 bases. Germline-derived CDR1 and CDR2 are MNHEY and SVGEGT. CDR3: CASADGTSVTDTQYF. Written as DNA, the CDR3 is TGTGCCAGCGCCGATGGGACTAGCGTGACAGATACGCAGTATTTT.

This clonotype appeared a few times. The chain has TRBV20-1 and TRBJ2-7; 8 bases align to TRBD2. The length of the CDR3 is 12 residues. Per germline, CDR1 DFQATT and CDR2 SNEGSKA (reference sequence). V lost 6 bases, J lost 2 bases, and 3 bases stayed unmatched. The CDR3 DNA reads TGCAGTGCCGCGGGGGGTACCTACGAGCAGTACGTC. Its protein product is CSAAGGTYEQYV.

CDR3: CASSSRPVGQGQETQYF. The CDR3 DNA follows: TGTGCCAGCAGCTCTCGGCCTGTTGGACAGGGCCAAGAGACCCAGTACTTC. J is TRBJ2-5 and V is TRBV7-6, with 8 positions matching TRBD1. CDR1 is SGHVS, CDR2 FNYEAQ, per germline. Unmatched junction bases numbered 11, after V lost 4 bases and J lost 1 base. This CDR3 contains 17 residues.

This clonotype was picked up a small number of times. J is TRBJ2-2 and V is TRBV29-1; 7 bases match TRBD1. J was trimmed by 0 bases and V by 4 bases; bases with no gene match: 2. CDR3 length: 14 amino acids. From germline, CDR1 is SQVTM and CDR2 ANQGSEA. CDR3 in amino acids: CSVGDRANTGELFF. The DNA for the CDR3 is TGCAGCGTTGGTGACAGGGCGAACACCGGGGAGCTGTTTTTT.

V and J are TRBV5-1 and TRBJ2-7, with D perhaps given as TRBD1 or TRBD2 (5 bases each). Trimming left V 3 bases short and J 3 bases short, with 13 bases between. The germline gives CDR1 SGHRS, CDR2 YFSETQ. The CDR3 is 14 amino acids. The CDR3 here is CASSSRGEGYEQYF. The CDR3 bases are TGCGCCAGCAGCTCCAGAGGGGAAGGCTACGAGCAGTACTTC.

Ten or more counts support this clonotype. The chain couples TRBV5-1 to TRBJ2-1, with D possibly matching TRBD2 (5 bases). The germline CDR1 and CDR2 sequences are SGHRS and YFSETQ. Trimming took 2 bases from V and 9 from J, leaving 12 bases between them. This CDR3 has 13 amino acids. CDR3 bases: TGCGCCAGCAGCTTAATGGGTCGGGGTGAGCAGTTCTTC. Translation: CASSLMGRGEQFF. Supplemented by reference TRBV5-1 and TRBJ2-1, the full variable domain reads KAGVTQTPRYLIKTRGQQVTLSCSPISGHRSVSWYQQTPGQGLQFLFEYFSETQRNKGNFPGRFSGRQFSNSRSEMNVSTLELGDSALYLCASSLMGRGEQFFGPGTRLTVL.

The V and J genes are TRBV20-1 and TRBJ2-1, with TRBD2 matching over 8 bases. V shed 6 bases, J shed 7 bases, and the junction held 8 bases outside the gene matches. The germline CDR1 and CDR2 sequences are DFQATT and SNEGSKA (reference sequence). CDR3 length: 13 residues. The CDR3 nucleotides are TGCAGTGCCACCGGGGGGGCCGGTAATGAGCAGTTCTTC. Translating gives CSATGGAGNEQFF.

This clonotype has at least ten counts. The chain employs TRBV4-2 and TRBJ2-1; D may be TRBD1 (6 bases). Trimming stripped 0 bases from V and 8 bases from J, with 14 bases between. The germline CDR1 and CDR2 sequences are LGHNA and YNFKEQ. The CDR3 has 15 residues. Here the CDR3 DNA reads TGTGCCAGCAGCCAAGAGCTACAGGGTGGCGATGAGCAGTTCTTC. Protein product: CASSQELQGGDEQFF.

This clonotype was counted ten times or more. This chain uses TRBV2 with TRBJ2-1; TRBD2 matches 10 bases. Trimming removed 6 bases from V and 4 bases from J; junction bases left unmatched: 12. Germline V CDR1 and CDR2: SNHLY, FYNNEI. The CDR3 has 17 residues. The CDR3 protein is CASRGTRPSGGYNEQFF. CDR3 coding DNA: TGTGCCAGCAGGGGCACCCGGCCTAGCGGGGGTTACAATGAGCAGTTCTTC. The full variable domain, with the rest looked up from reference TRBV2 and TRBJ2-1, is EPEVTQTPSHQVTQMGQEVILRCVPISNHLYFYWYRQILGQKVEFLVSFYNNEISEKSEIFDDQFSVERPDGSNFTLKIRSTKLEDSAMYFCASRGTRPSGGYNEQFFGPGTRLTVL.

The chain is built from TRBV5-1 and TRBJ2-5, with D tentatively TRBD1 or TRBD2 (6 bases each). The CDR3 consists of 14 residues. The germline V and J ends were trimmed by 4 bases and 2 bases, with 12 bases remaining between them. CDR1 is SGHRS, CDR2 YFSETQ, per germline. Here the CDR3 reads CASSLQGRQETQYF. Here the CDR3 DNA reads TGCGCCAGCAGCCTGCAGGGGAGGCAAGAGACCCAGTACTTC.